This TCR beta chain was captured by sequencing in a study of blood T cell repertoires in COVID-19. TCRdb keeps only in-frame clones here, not all; method: immunoSEQ multiplex PCR. The sample lists 210,000 or so clones, around 80% occurring once. The germline gives CDR1 MNHEY, CDR2 SMNVEV (reference sequence). The CDR3 spans 14 residues. Trimming shortened V by 6 bases and J by 4 bases, and 15 bases separated the two germline ends. This clone has more than one count but fewer than ten. J is TRBJ1-2 and V is TRBV27; D perhaps matches TRBD1 (6 bases). Sequencing was performed on peripheral blood. The TCR sequence derives from a woman aged 35 to 49 with acute or convalescent COVID-19. This CDR3 reads CASRSTGMGYGYTF. For the CDR3, the DNA is TGTGCCAGCAGGAGCACAGGGATGGGCTATGGCTACACCTTC.